This TCR beta chain was found in a study of T-cell reconstitution after alpha-beta-depleted transplantation in children. Using unique molecular identifiers, the investigators prepared the TCRbeta library. A single record per CDR3 protein comes from TCRdb applying MiXCR to the PCR reads. The data hold a few hundred thousand distinct CDR3 sequences, with about 9.5% observed a single time. The V end lost 0 bases, the J end lost 4 bases, and 24 bases lay between the germline ends. The CDR3 consists of 18 residues. Germline CDR1 DFQATT, CDR2 SNEGSKA (reference sequence). This specimen consisted of PBMCs from the stem cell graft donor, obtained from the stem cell graft. This TCR was sampled from a human donor who donated a stem cell graft to a child with acute lymphoblastic leukemia. J is TRBJ1-2 and V is TRBV20-1; D is unclear. The CDR3: CSARDEAAVGLSAYGYTF. The CDR3 bases are TGCAGTGCTAGAGATGAGGCCGCTGTAGGCCTCTCAGCCTATGGCTACACCTTC.